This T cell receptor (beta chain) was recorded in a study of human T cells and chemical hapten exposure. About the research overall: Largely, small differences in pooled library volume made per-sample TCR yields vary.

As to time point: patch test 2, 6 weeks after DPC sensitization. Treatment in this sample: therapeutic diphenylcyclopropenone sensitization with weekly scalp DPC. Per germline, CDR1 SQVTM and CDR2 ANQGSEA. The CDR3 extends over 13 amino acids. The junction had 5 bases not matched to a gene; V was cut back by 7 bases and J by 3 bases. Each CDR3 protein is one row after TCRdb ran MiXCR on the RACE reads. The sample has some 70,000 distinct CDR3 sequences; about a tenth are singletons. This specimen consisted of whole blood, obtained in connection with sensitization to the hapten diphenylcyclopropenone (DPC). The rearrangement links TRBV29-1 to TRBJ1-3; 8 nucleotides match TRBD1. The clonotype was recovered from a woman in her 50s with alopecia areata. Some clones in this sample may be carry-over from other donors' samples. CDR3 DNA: TGCAGCGCCGGGACAGGCCGTGGAAACACCATATATTTT. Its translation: CSAGTGRGNTIYF. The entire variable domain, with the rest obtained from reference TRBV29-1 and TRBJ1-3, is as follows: SAVISQKPSRDICQRGTSLTIQCQVDSQVTMMFWYRQQPGQSLTLIATANQGSEATYESGFVIDKFPISRPNLTFSTLTVSNMSPEDSSIYLCSAGTGRGNTIYFGEGSWLTVV.